This T cell receptor (beta chain) was sequenced in a study of T cell repertoires in cytomegalovirus infection. Study-level background: As its CMV epitopes, the study selected recently identified HLA-C-restricted and well-studied HLA-B-restricted targets. Shared public TCR beta signatures pointed to both CMV infection and a matching HLA type.

Findings of the study overall: HLA-C-restricted, CMV-specific TCR beta clonotypes were dominant ex vivo.

One entry per CDR3 protein, called by TCRdb with MiXCR from the reads. The table lists roughly 280,000 distinct CDR3 sequences, 22% of them singletons. Trimming took off 0 bases at V and 6 bases at J, with 12 bases between the two ends. The germline V gene encodes CDR1 SGHTA and CDR2 FQGNSA. CDR3 length equals 15 residues. As to this clonotype: Antigen unknown.

V gene TRBV7-2 combines with J gene TRBJ2-1, with D possibly being TRBD2 (6 bases). The TCR originated in a human donor in good health (CMV status not recorded). Some clones in this sample may be carry-over from other donors' samples. The sample in question was cultured PBMCs, obtained from culture after CMV antigen stimulation. The CDR3 is CASSLAGGSFNEQFF. CDR3 sequence (DNA): TGTGCCAGCAGCTTAGCGGGAGGATCTTTCAATGAGCAGTTCTTC.